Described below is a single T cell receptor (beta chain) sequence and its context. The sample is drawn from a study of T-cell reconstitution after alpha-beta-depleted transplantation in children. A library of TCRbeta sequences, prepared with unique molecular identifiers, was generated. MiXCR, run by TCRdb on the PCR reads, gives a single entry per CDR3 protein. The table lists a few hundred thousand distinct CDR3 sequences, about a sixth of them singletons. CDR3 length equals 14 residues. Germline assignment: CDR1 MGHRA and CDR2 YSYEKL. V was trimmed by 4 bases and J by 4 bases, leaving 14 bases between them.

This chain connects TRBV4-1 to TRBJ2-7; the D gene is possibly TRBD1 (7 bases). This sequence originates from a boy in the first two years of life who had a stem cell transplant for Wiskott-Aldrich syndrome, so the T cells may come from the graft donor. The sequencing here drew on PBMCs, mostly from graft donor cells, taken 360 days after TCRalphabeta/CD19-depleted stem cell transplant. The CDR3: CASSPFRGDYEQYF. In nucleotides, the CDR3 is TGCGCCAGCAGCCCTTTCAGGGGGGATTACGAGCAGTACTTC.